The clone carrying this T cell receptor beta chain came up a few times. As yet, its antigen is unknown. Vbeta (60) and Jbeta (13) primers were used in the PCR. Method: immunoSEQ multiplex PCR; TCRdb's copy keeps in-frame clones and lacks some. The table records around 180,000 clones, 70% to 90% of them present only once. The germline V gene encodes CDR1 MNHNY and CDR2 SVGAGI (reference sequence). The V segment lost 2 bases and the J segment 5 bases; nucleotides outside the gene matches: 8. This CDR3 region has 16 residues. This entry belongs to a study of cytomegalovirus exposure and HLA in healthy donors. About the research overall: Genetic ancestry analysis placed over 65% of the 400 or so donors that were genotyped in the Caucasian-associated cluster. General study points: Presence/absence analyses took donor sequencing depth as roughly uniform. Accurate predictions that matched the HLA-A and HLA-B alleles of most subjects were reportedly made from TCR beta sequences. Reportedly, cytomegalovirus status was diagnosed with high sensitivity and specificity.

The sample comprised PBMCs. The rearrangement uses TRBV6-6 and TRBJ2-3; 9 bases are shared with TRBD2. The TCR was taken from a woman between 18 and 29 years old in good health and CMV-seropositive. This chain's CDR3 is CASSYSGRTEGDTQYF. In DNA form, the CDR3 reads TGTGCCAGCAGTTACAGCGGGAGGACAGAAGGAGATACGCAGTATTTT.